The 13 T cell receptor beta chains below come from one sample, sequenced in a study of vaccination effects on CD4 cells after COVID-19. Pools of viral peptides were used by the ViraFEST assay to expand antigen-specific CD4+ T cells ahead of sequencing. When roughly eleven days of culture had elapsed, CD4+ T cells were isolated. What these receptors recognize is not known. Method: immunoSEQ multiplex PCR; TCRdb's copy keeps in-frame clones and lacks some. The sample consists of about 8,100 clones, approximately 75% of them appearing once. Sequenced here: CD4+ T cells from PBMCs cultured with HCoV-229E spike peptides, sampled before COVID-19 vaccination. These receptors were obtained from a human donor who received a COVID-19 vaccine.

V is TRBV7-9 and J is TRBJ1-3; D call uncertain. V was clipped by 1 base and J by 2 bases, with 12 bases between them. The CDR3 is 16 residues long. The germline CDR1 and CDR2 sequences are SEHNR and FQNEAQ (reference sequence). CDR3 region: CASSLEGFGAGNTIYF. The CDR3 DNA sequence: TGTGCCAGCAGCTTAGAAGGGTTTGGGGCTGGAAACACCATATATTTT.

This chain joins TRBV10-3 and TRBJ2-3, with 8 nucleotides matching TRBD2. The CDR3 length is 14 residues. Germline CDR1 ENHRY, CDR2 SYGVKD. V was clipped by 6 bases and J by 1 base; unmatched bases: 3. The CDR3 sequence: CAIRRAGGTDTQYF. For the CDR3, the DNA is TGTGCCATCAGACGAGCGGGGGGCACAGATACGCAGTATTTT.

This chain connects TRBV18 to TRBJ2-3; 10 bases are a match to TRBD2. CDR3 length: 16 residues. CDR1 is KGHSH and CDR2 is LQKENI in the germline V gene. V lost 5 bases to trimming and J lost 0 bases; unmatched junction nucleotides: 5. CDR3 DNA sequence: TGTGCCAGCTCAACGCTACTAGCGGGAAGCACAGATACGCAGTATTTT. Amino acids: CASSTLLAGSTDTQYF. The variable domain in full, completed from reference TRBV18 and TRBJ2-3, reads NAGVMQNPRHLVRRRGQEARLRCSPMKGHSHVYWYRQLPEEGLKFMVYLQKENIIDESGMPKERFSAEFPKEGPSILRIQQVVRGDSAAYFCASSTLLAGSTDTQYFGPGTRLTVL.

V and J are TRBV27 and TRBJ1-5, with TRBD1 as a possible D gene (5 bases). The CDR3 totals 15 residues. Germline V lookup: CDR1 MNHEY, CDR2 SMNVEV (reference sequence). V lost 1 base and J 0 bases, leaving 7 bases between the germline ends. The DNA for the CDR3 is TGTGCCAGCAGTTTATGGGGGGATAGCAATCAGCCCCAGCATTTT. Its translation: CASSLWGDSNQPQHF.

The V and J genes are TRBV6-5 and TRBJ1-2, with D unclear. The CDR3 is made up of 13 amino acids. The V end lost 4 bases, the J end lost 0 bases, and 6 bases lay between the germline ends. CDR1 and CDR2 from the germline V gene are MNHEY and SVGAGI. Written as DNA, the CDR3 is TGTGCCAGCAGTTTAGCAGCTAACTATGGCTACACCTTC. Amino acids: CASSLAANYGYTF.

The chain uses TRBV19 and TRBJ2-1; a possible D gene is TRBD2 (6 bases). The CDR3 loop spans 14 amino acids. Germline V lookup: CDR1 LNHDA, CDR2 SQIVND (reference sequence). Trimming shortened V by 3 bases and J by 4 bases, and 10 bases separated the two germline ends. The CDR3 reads CASSMGEEYNEQFF. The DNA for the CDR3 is TGTGCCAGTAGTATGGGGGAGGAGTACAATGAGCAGTTCTTC. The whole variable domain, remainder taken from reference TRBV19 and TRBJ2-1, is DGGITQSPKYLFRKEGQNVTLSCEQNLNHDAMYWYRQDPGQGLRLIYYSQIVNDFQKGDIAEGYSVSREKKESFPLTVTSAQKNPTAFYLCASSMGEEYNEQFFGPGTRLTVL.

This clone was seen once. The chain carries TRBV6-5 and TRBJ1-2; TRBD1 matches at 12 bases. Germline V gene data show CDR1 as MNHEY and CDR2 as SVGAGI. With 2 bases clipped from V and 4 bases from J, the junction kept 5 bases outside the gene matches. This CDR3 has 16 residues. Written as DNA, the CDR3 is TGTGCCAGCAGTTACGACCGGGACAGGGGGCCCTATGGCTACACCTTC. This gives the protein CASSYDRDRGPYGYTF.

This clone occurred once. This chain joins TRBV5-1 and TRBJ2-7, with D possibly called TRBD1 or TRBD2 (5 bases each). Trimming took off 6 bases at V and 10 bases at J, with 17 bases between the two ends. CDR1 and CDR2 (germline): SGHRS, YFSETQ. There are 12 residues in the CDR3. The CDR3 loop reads CASNSGLQEQYF. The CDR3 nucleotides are TGCGCCAGCAACTCGGGGTTACAGGAACAGTACTTC.

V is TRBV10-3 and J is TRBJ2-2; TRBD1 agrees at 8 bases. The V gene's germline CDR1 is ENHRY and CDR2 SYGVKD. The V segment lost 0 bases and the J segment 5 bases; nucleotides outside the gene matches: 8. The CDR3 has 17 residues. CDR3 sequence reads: CAISESTPGQGTGELFF. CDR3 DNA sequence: TGTGCCATCAGTGAGTCGACTCCAGGACAGGGAACCGGGGAGCTGTTTTTT.

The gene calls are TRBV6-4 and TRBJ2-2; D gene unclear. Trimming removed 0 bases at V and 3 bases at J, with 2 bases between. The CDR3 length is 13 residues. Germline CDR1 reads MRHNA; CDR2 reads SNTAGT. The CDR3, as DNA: TGTGCCAGCAGTGACTCGGACACCGGGGAGCTGTTTTTT. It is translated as CASSDSDTGELFF.

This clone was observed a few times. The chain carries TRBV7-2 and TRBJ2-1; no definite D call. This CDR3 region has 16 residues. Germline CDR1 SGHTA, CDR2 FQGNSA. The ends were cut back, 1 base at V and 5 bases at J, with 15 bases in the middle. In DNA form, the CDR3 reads TGTGCCAGCAGCTTAGAGGGTGTGGGATCAAACAATGAGCAGTTCTTC. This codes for CASSLEGVGSNNEQFF.

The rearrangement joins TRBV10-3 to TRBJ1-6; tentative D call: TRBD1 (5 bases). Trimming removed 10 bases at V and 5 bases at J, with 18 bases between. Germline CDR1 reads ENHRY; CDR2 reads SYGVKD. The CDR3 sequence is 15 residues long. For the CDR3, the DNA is TGTGCCACCACGACAGCCCGAAGAGATAATTCACCCCTCCACTTT. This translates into CATTTARRDNSPLHF.

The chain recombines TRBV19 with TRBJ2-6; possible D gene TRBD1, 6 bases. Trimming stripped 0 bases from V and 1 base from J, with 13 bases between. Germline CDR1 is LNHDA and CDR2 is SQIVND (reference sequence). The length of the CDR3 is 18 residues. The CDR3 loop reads CASSIEGARRSGANVLTF. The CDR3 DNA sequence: TGTGCCAGTAGTATAGAGGGGGCGCGAAGGTCTGGGGCCAACGTCCTGACTTTC.